This entry features one T cell receptor beta chain sequence. The V gene's germline CDR1 is MGHRA and CDR2 YSYEKL. With 0 bases removed from V and 12 bases from J, the gap between germline ends came to 11 bases. This CDR3 has 13 residues. The sample originates from a study of blood T cell repertoires in COVID-19. Across the study: T cells, B-cell-depleted T cells, or PBMCs supplied cDNA or gDNA.

Authors' methods: Reference gene primer amplification yielded estimated nucleated cell counts. The protocol was immunoSEQ multiplex PCR, while the TCRdb copy is restricted to in-frame clones and leaves out a portion. The D gene and trimming were derived from the DNA, and the V and J assignments and clone size from that table. The data show around 40,000 clones, 80% to 90% seen once. The sample taken for sequencing was peripheral blood. The chain links TRBV4-1 to TRBJ1-4; D perhaps matches TRBD1 (6 bases). The TCR comes from a man between 40 and 49 years old with COVID-19, enrolled during active disease. The CDR3 protein is CASSQEEGQELFF. DNA of the CDR3: TGCGCCAGCAGCCAAGAAGAGGGACAAGAACTGTTTTTT.